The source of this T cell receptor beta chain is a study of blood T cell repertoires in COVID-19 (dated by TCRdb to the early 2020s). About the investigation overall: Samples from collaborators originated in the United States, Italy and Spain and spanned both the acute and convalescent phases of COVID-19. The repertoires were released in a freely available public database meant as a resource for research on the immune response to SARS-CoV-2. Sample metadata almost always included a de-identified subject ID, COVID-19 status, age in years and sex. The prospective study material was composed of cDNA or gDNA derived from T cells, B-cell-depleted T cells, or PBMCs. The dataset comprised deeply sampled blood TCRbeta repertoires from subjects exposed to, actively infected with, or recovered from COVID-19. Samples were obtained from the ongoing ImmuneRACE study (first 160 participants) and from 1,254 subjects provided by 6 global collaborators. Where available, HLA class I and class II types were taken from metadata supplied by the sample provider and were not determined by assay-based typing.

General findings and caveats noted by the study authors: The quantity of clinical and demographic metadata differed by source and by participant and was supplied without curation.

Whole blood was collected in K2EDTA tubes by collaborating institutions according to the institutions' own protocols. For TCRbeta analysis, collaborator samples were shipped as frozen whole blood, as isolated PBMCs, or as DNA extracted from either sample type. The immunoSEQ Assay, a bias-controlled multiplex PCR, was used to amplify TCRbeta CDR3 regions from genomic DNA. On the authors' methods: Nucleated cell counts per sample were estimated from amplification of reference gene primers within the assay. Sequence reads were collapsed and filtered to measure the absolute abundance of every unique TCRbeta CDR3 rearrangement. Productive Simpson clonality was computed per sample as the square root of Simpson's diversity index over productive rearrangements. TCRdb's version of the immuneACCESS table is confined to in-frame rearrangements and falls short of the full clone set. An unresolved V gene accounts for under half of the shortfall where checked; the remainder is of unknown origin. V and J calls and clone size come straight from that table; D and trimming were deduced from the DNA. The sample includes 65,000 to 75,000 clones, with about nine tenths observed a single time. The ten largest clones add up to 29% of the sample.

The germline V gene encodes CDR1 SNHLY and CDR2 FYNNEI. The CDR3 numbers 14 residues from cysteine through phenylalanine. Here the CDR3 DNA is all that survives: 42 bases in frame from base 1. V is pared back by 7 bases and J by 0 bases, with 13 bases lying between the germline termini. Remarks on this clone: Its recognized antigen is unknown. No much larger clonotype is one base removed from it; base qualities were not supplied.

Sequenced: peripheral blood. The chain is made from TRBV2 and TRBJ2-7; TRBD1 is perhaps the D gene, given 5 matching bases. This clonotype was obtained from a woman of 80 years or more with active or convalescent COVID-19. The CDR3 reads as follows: CASIRGLSSYEQYF. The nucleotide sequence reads TGTGCCAGCATAAGGGGCCTGAGCTCCTACGAGCAGTACTTC.